These 23 T cell receptor beta chains originate from one sample sequenced in a study of CD8+ T cells in alopecia areata. The treatment: oral pan-JAK inhibitor, 5-10 mg twice daily. The sequencing template was cDNA reverse transcribed from extracted RNA. Generated by immunoSEQ multiplex PCR, the TCRdb table keeps only in-frame clones and is missing some. The table lists more than 110,000 clones, roughly 82% of them singletons. This specimen was CD8+ T cells sorted from blood, taken at week 4, from a patient treated with tofacitinib. These receptors came from a human donor with alopecia areata.

The V gene is TRBV11-2, the J gene TRBJ2-3, with 8 bases aligning to TRBD2. The CDR3 is made up of 14 amino acids. Losses at the gene ends were 6 bases for V and 8 bases for J; bases not matched to a gene: 10. CDR1 is SGHAT and CDR2 is FQNNGV in the germline V gene. The CDR3 nucleotides read TGTGCCAGCAGTCGGCGGGGGGCCGGGGCTACGCAGTATTTT. Translation gives CASSRRGAGATQYF.

The chain links TRBV27 to TRBJ2-1; TRBD2 agrees at 8 bases. Germline CDR1 and CDR2: MNHEY and SMNVEV (reference sequence). V shed 3 bases and J 9 bases; nucleotides not matched to a gene: 13. This CDR3 has 16 residues. The CDR3 region is CASSFLLSGGDGEQFF. The CDR3 DNA reads TGTGCCAGCAGTTTCTTGTTGTCGGGGGGGGACGGTGAGCAGTTCTTC.

Comments on this clone: One end of the junction fails to match germline, which may point to a read error. The genes are TRBV7-7 and TRBJ2-7, with D perhaps matching TRBD2 (6 bases). The CDR3 is made up of 17 amino acids. The V gene's germline CDR1 is SSHAT and CDR2 FNYEAQ (reference sequence). The CDR3 region has the DNA TGTGCTAGCAGCCTACCCTCCGGGACTGAACCTCCCTACGAGCAGTACTTC. It translates to CASSLPSGTEPPYEQYF. Based on the CDR3 plus reference TRBV7-7 and TRBJ2-7, the full variable domain is GAGVSQSPRYKVTKRGQDVTLRCDPISSHATLYWYQQALGQGPEFLTYFNYEAQPDKSGLPSDRFSAERPEGSISTLTIQRTEQRDSAMYRCASSLPSGTEPPYEQYFGPGTRLTVT.

The rearrangement links TRBV4-3 to TRBJ1-5; D not resolved. The CDR3 loop spans 14 amino acids. V shed 0 bases and J shed 1 base, with 4 bases lying between them. CDR1 is LGHNA, CDR2 YSLEER, per germline. The CDR3 DNA reads as TGCGCCAGCAGCCAAGATCTCAGCAATCAGCCCCAGCATTTT. The encoded protein is CASSQDLSNQPQHF.

The chain links TRBV27 to TRBJ2-7; no clear D gene. The CDR3 contains 13 residues. The V gene lost 3 bases and the J gene lost 3 bases, with 9 bases spanning the gap. Germline V CDR1 and CDR2: MNHEY, SMNVEV (reference sequence). The CDR3 DNA follows: TGTGCCAGCAGTTTCGGTGTCGACTACGAGCAGTACTTC. Translated, it gives CASSFGVDYEQYF.

V and J are TRBV5-1 and TRBJ2-7; a weak D match, TRBD2 (6 bases). The germline CDR1 and CDR2 sequences are SGHRS and YFSETQ. The CDR3 is made up of 13 amino acids. Trimming left V 0 bases short and J 5 bases short, with 9 bases between. The CDR3 region is CASSLVGEDEQYF. The CDR3 coding sequence is TGCGCCAGCAGCTTGGTCGGGGAGGACGAGCAGTACTTC.

The chain employs TRBV6-1 and TRBJ2-1, with 9 positions matching TRBD1. Trimming at V came to 4 bases and at J to 6 bases, leaving 7 bases not matched to a gene. The CDR3 extends over 15 amino acids. CDR1 and CDR2 from the germline V gene are MNHNS and SASEGT. The CDR3 region has the DNA TGTGCCAGCAGTGTGTCGGGACAGGGCAGCAATGAGCAGTTCTTC. It specifies CASSVSGQGSNEQFF.

This clone was seen only a few times. J is TRBJ2-2 and V is TRBV9, with 7 bases fitting TRBD2. This CDR3 comprises 16 residues. The V gene end was trimmed by 0 bases and the J gene end by 7 bases; junction bases not matched to a gene: 9. Germline-derived CDR1 and CDR2 are SGDLS and YYNGEE. CDR3 sequence (DNA): TGTGCCAGCAGCGTAGGCCGGACTAGAGGCAACGGGGAGCTGTTTTTT. Encoded protein: CASSVGRTRGNGELFF.

This chain uses TRBV30 with TRBJ2-1; 7 nucleotides line up with TRBD2. The V segment lost 8 bases and the J segment 8 bases; nucleotides outside the gene matches: 18. Germline lookup yields CDR1 GTSNPN and CDR2 SVGIG (reference sequence). The CDR3 runs to 15 residues. Here the CDR3 reads CASAYERGGGDEQFF. CDR3 nucleotides: TGTGCCAGCGCTTATGAGAGGGGTGGGGGGGATGAGCAGTTCTTC.

This chain joins TRBV29-1 and TRBJ1-1, with 8 bases identical to TRBD1. The germline V gene encodes CDR1 SQVTM and CDR2 ANQGSEA. The V segment lost 3 bases and the J segment 5 bases; nucleotides outside the gene matches: 8. The CDR3 is made up of 14 amino acids. As DNA, the CDR3 is TGCAGCGTTGATGTACAGGGGGTGAGGACTGAAGCTTTCTTT. Encoded protein: CSVDVQGVRTEAFF.

The chain uses TRBV29-1 and TRBJ1-4, with 7 bases that match TRBD1. Trimming took 5 bases from V and 8 from J; bases not matched to a gene: 8. CDR1 SQVTM and CDR2 ANQGSEA come from the germline V gene. The CDR3 covers 13 residues. CDR3 region: CSVQGQSSEKLFF. In DNA, the CDR3 is TGCAGCGTTCAGGGACAGTCAAGCGAAAAACTGTTTTTT.

The V gene is TRBV6-5, the J gene TRBJ2-7, with a weak D call TRBD1 (5 bases). This CDR3 region has 14 residues. Per the germline V gene, CDR1 is MNHEY and CDR2 is SVGAGI. V shed 0 bases and J shed 6 bases, with 12 bases lying between them. CDR3: CASSYSTRAVEQYF. The CDR3 nucleotides are TGTGCCAGCAGTTACTCGACCAGGGCCGTCGAGCAGTACTTC.

The table lists this clone with a few counts. V usage is TRBV27 and J usage is TRBJ2-7, with unresolved D. Germline values: CDR1 MNHEY, CDR2 SMNVEV (reference sequence). The CDR3 length is 13 residues. V dropped 3 bases and J dropped 3 bases, with 9 bases sitting between them. The CDR3 loop is CASSLRTGYEQYF. CDR3 DNA: TGTGCCAGCAGTTTGAGGACGGGCTACGAGCAGTACTTC.

This clone has a handful of counts. This chain connects TRBV5-6 to TRBJ1-1; D remains ambiguous. Trimming removed 0 bases at V and 3 bases at J, with 15 bases between. Germline V gene lookup returns CDR1 SGHDT and CDR2 YYEEEE. The CDR3 contains 16 residues. The CDR3 reads CASSLGGIRYYTEAFF. The CDR3 DNA reads as TGTGCCAGCAGCTTGGGGGGAATTCGCTATTACACTGAAGCTTTCTTT.

V gene TRBV27 combines with J gene TRBJ2-7; 12 bases agree with TRBD1. J lost 5 bases, V lost 3 bases, and 8 bases had no gene match. CDR3 length equals 16 residues. CDR1 and CDR2 (germline): MNHEY, SMNVEV (reference sequence). The CDR3 reads CASSFTGTGGSNEQYF. CDR3 bases: TGTGCCAGCAGTTTTACAGGGACAGGGGGCTCGAACGAGCAGTACTTC.

The J gene is TRBJ1-1, the V gene TRBV7-2, with D possibly matching TRBD1 (5 bases). Germline V gene sequence: CDR1 SGHTA, CDR2 FQGNSA. The CDR3 covers 15 residues. The V end was cut by 3 bases, the J end by 1 base, with 12 bases between. The CDR3 reads CASSFLRDGNTEAFF. DNA of the CDR3: TGTGCCAGCAGCTTTCTCCGGGACGGGAACACTGAAGCTTTCTTT.

This clone appeared once. V gene TRBV29-1 combines with J gene TRBJ2-6; D is possibly TRBD2 (5 bases). Between the trimmed V and J ends, which lost 4 bases and 0 bases, there was a span of 7 bases. Germline V gives CDR1 SQVTM, CDR2 ANQGSEA. The CDR3 has 14 amino acids. The CDR3 DNA sequence: TGCAGCGTTGTTGGGAGCTCTGGGGCCAACGTCCTGACTTTC. Protein product: CSVVGSSGANVLTF.

The chain is built from TRBV13 and TRBJ2-6; no clear D gene. Germline values: CDR1 PRHDT, CDR2 FYEKMQ (reference sequence). The CDR3 has 12 amino acids. V was shortened by 10 bases and J by 7 bases, with 11 bases between the two germline ends. The CDR3 DNA reads TGTGCCACCACCAGAACTGCCAACGTCCTGACTTTC. Encoded protein: CATTRTANVLTF.

This chain uses TRBV19 with TRBJ2-7; no firm D call. V shed 5 bases and J shed 0 bases, with 11 bases lying between them. The CDR3 is 14 amino acids. Germline CDR1 reads LNHDA; CDR2 reads SQIVND (reference sequence). The CDR3 sequence: CASSRYSSSYEQYF. CDR3 in DNA: TGTGCCAGTAGTCGTTATTCCTCCTCCTACGAGCAGTACTTC.

To note about this clone: Other DNA sequences in this sample translate to the same CDR3. The chain couples TRBV6-5 to TRBJ2-1; D is unresolved. This CDR3 comprises 14 residues. V lost 0 bases, J lost 14 bases, and 17 bases lay in between. Germline V gene data show CDR1 as MNHEY and CDR2 as SVGAGI. The CDR3 loop reads CASSYSVTGLPKFF. DNA for the CDR3: TGTGCCAGCAGTTACTCGGTAACGGGTCTTCCGAAGTTCTTC.

The CDR3 DNA sequence: TGCGCCAGCAGCCCCCTAGCGGGGAGCACAGATACGCAGTATTTT. Translating it yields CASSPLAGSTDTQYF. This sequence joins TRBV4-1 and TRBJ2-3; 9 positions agree with TRBD2. Germline CDR1 and CDR2: MGHRA and YSYEKL. The CDR3 contains 15 residues. V was pared by 4 bases and J by 0 bases, with 2 bases of the junction left unmatched.

The V call is TRBV27, the J call TRBJ1-3; the D is unclear. The ends were cut back, 2 bases at V and 0 bases at J, with 8 bases in the middle. The CDR3 is made up of 15 amino acids. CDR1 and CDR2 from the germline V gene are MNHEY and SMNVEV (reference sequence). CDR3 sequence: CASSLPRNSGNTIYF. The CDR3 DNA follows: TGTGCCAGCAGTTTACCCAGGAACTCTGGAAACACCATATATTTT.

DNA of the CDR3: TGCGCCAGCAGCCAAGATGGAATAAACACTGAAGCTTTCTTT. Protein product: CASSQDGINTEAFF. The V and J genes are TRBV4-3 and TRBJ1-1; D uncertain. Germline loops: CDR1 LGHNA, CDR2 YSLEER. V was cut by 0 bases and J by 2 bases, with 7 bases left in between. The CDR3 has 14 residues.